The 29 T cell receptor beta chains below come from one sample, sequenced in a study of brain T cells in children with intractable seizures. Time point reported: blood from clinic visit 5 months post-surgery; TSC patient then seizure free. Generated by immunoSEQ multiplex PCR, the TCRdb table keeps only in-frame clones and is missing some. The sample shows 300,000 to 400,000 clones, over 85% of them seen only once. Sequencing used peripheral blood, obtained 5 to 6 months after surgery. These receptors all stem from a boy younger than two with tuberous sclerosis and intractable seizures.

The chain carries TRBV5-5 and TRBJ1-6; D not resolved. Deletions cut 4 bases from V and 5 bases from J, with 13 bases between. Germline loops: CDR1 SGHKS, CDR2 YYEKEE (reference sequence). CDR3 length: 15 residues. The CDR3 protein is CASSPKWLNNSPLHF. The DNA for the CDR3 is TGTGCCAGCAGCCCGAAATGGCTAAATAATTCACCCCTCCACTTT.

This clone was seen once. The gene calls are TRBV3-1 (or the pseudogene TRBV3-2) and TRBJ2-7, with TRBD1 matching 9 bases. V shed 6 bases and J 2 bases; nucleotides not matched to a gene: 8. Germline V gene data show CDR1 as LGHDT and CDR2 as YNNKEL (reference sequence). The CDR3 is 15 amino acids. The CDR3 region has the DNA TGTGCCAGCAGTAACGAATGGGACAGGGCCTACGAGCAGTACTTC. It specifies CASSNEWDRAYEQYF.

V gene TRBV19 combines with J gene TRBJ2-7; 10 nucleotides match TRBD1. The CDR3 extends over 15 amino acids. V lost 3 bases and J lost 5; bases outside the gene matches: 7. CDR1 LNHDA and CDR2 SQIVND come from the germline V gene (reference sequence). CDR3 DNA: TGTGCCAGTAGTATCGTGGGACAGGGGTCCAACGAGCAGTACTTC. Its protein product is CASSIVGQGSNEQYF.

This clone came up once. The gene calls are TRBV2 and TRBJ1-4; D is possibly TRBD1 (6 bases). The CDR3 sequence is 15 residues long. Looked up from germline, CDR1 is SNHLY and CDR2 is FYNNEI. The V gene lost 5 bases and the J gene lost 8 bases, with 18 bases spanning the gap. Written as DNA, the CDR3 is TGTGCCAGCAGTCCCGGGGGCGCGATCCGGGAAAAACTGTTTTTT. It codes for CASSPGGAIREKLFF.

The chain recombines TRBV27 with TRBJ1-4, with unresolved D. CDR3 length equals 14 residues. The germline V gene encodes CDR1 MNHEY and CDR2 SMNVEV (reference sequence). V was trimmed by 5 bases and J by 5 bases, leaving 12 bases between them. The CDR3 region is CASSPTRRNEKLFF. CDR3 in DNA: TGTGCCAGCAGTCCCACCAGGAGAAATGAAAAACTGTTTTTT.

V and J are TRBV12-3 or TRBV12-4 and TRBJ2-7, with a weak D call TRBD2 (6 bases). There are 13 residues in the CDR3. V shed 5 bases and J shed 0 bases, with 8 bases lying between them. The CDR3, as DNA: TGTGCCAGCAGTCGGGGGAACTCCTACGAGCAGTACTTC. It yields the protein CASSRGNSYEQYF.

This chain uses TRBV30 with TRBJ2-1; D uncertain. Germline V lookup: CDR1 GTSNPN, CDR2 SVGIG (reference sequence). The CDR3 runs to 12 residues. V shed 0 bases and J shed 7 bases, with 7 bases lying between them. CDR3 sequence: CAWSVAWNEQFF. DNA of the CDR3: TGTGCCTGGAGTGTAGCATGGAATGAGCAGTTCTTC.

The chain recombines TRBV2 with TRBJ2-7; the D is unclear. CDR3 length equals 15 residues. Trimming cost V 6 bases and J 5 bases, with 20 bases left between them. Germline CDR1 is SNHLY and CDR2 is FYNNEI. The CDR3 sequence: CASRENPGLDDEQYF. The CDR3 DNA sequence: TGTGCCAGCAGGGAAAACCCGGGTCTGGACGACGAGCAGTACTTC.

The J gene is TRBJ1-5, the V gene TRBV15; the match to TRBD1 covers 9 bases. Germline values: CDR1 LNHNV, CDR2 YYDKDF (reference sequence). Losses at the gene ends were 1 base for V and 3 bases for J; bases not matched to a gene: 4. The CDR3 contains 16 residues. The CDR3 DNA is TGTGCCACCAGCAGAGGGGACAGGGCCTACAATCAGCCCCAGCATTTT. Protein: CATSRGDRAYNQPQHF.

This rearrangement joins TRBV5-1 to TRBJ2-2; D unresolved. The CDR3 has 15 amino acids. V was cut by 0 bases and J by 2 bases, with 8 bases left in between. Per germline, CDR1 SGHRS and CDR2 YFSETQ. CDR3 in DNA: TGCGCCAGCAGCTTGGGTTCTCATAACACCGGGGAGCTGTTTTTT. Encoded protein: CASSLGSHNTGELFF.

This chain uses TRBV9 with TRBJ2-1, with 7 nucleotides matching TRBD1. Per the germline V gene, CDR1 is SGDLS and CDR2 is YYNGEE. V gave up 5 bases and J gave up 2 bases; unmatched junction bases: 7. This CDR3 is 15 amino acids long. The CDR3 region has the DNA TGTGCCAGCAGTACGACGGGACAGACCTACAATGAGCAGTTCTTC. Its protein product is CASSTTGQTYNEQFF.

V gene TRBV11-2 combines with J gene TRBJ1-1; 7 bases are shared with TRBD1. Trimming cost V 5 bases and J 5 bases; bases outside gene matches: 14. The CDR3 totals 16 residues. Germline CDR1 and CDR2: SGHAT and FQNNGV. For the CDR3, the DNA is TGTGCCAGCAGCGCTCTCCCCAGGGGGAGTCGGACTGAAGCTTTCTTT. It specifies CASSALPRGSRTEAFF.

V usage is TRBV7-9 and J usage is TRBJ2-3; the match to TRBD2 covers 10 bases. In germline, CDR1 is SEHNR, CDR2 FQNEAQ (reference sequence). Trimming took 8 bases from V and 1 from J; bases not matched to a gene: 6. The CDR3 has 15 residues. The CDR3 loop is CASGNSGGRTDTQYF. The CDR3 DNA is TGTGCCAGCGGTAATAGCGGGGGGCGCACAGATACGCAGTATTTT.

The chain combines TRBV6-6 with TRBJ1-3, with unresolved D. This CDR3 is built from 14 residues. Per the germline V gene, CDR1 is MNHNY and CDR2 is SVGAGI (reference sequence). Between the trimmed V and J ends, which lost 2 bases and 1 base, there was a span of 6 bases. CDR3 DNA: TGTGCCAGCAGTTACGGCCCTTCTGGAAACACCATATATTTT. It codes for CASSYGPSGNTIYF.

This clone was picked up one time. The chain recombines TRBV5-1 with TRBJ2-3; D is uncertain. This CDR3 spans 15 amino acids. V shed 0 bases and J shed 0 bases, with 8 bases lying between them. Germline-derived CDR1 and CDR2 are SGHRS and YFSETQ. The CDR3 loop is CASSLGVVSTDTQYF. CDR3 nucleotide sequence: TGCGCCAGCAGCTTGGGAGTTGTCAGCACAGATACGCAGTATTTT.

The chain couples TRBV28 to TRBJ2-3, with 11 bases aligning to TRBD2. The germline gives CDR1 MDHEN, CDR2 SYDVKM. Trimming removed 3 bases from V and 6 bases from J; junction bases left unmatched: 5. CDR3 length equals 15 residues. The CDR3, as DNA: TGTGCCAGCAGTTTTGTAGCGGGAGGGGGGGATACGCAGTATTTT. Translating gives CASSFVAGGGDTQYF.

The chain combines TRBV21-1 with TRBJ2-1; whether TRBD2, the table's D call, matches the DNA was not checked. TRBV21-1 is recorded as a pseudogene. This CDR3 is 16 amino acids long. The CDR3 DNA is TGTGCCAGCAGCAAACACGGACTAGCGGGAGCAAATGAGCAGTTCTTC. Protein sequence: CASSKHGLAGANEQFF.

The rearrangement links TRBV28 to TRBJ2-3, with 15 bases fitting TRBD2. Per germline, CDR1 MDHEN and CDR2 SYDVKM. This CDR3 region has 17 residues. With V trimmed by 5 bases and J by 3 bases, 6 bases remained unmatched. CDR3 DNA: TGTGCCAGCAGTCCCCCCGGACTAGCGGGAGGGACAGATACGCAGTATTTT. Its protein product is CASSPPGLAGGTDTQYF.

The V and J genes are TRBV5-1 and TRBJ2-7; unclear D gene. Deletions cut 2 bases from V and 2 bases from J, with 8 bases between. Germline assignment: CDR1 SGHRS and CDR2 YFSETQ. There are 13 residues in the CDR3. The CDR3 reads CASSFGNPYEQYF. In DNA form, the CDR3 reads TGCGCCAGCAGCTTTGGGAACCCCTACGAGCAGTACTTC.

The rearrangement joins TRBV9 to TRBJ1-1, with D uncertain. This CDR3 has 13 residues. The V gene lost 2 bases and the J gene lost 1 base, with 6 bases spanning the gap. Germline CDR1 is SGDLS and CDR2 is YYNGEE. As DNA, the CDR3 is TGTGCCAGCAGCGTTACAGCGAACACTGAAGCTTTCTTT. Residues: CASSVTANTEAFF.

The genes are TRBV7-6 and TRBJ2-7; 13 bases line up with TRBD2. The V gene end was trimmed by 4 bases and the J gene end by 6 bases; junction bases not matched to a gene: 6. There are 15 residues in the CDR3. Germline CDR1 is SGHVS and CDR2 is FNYEAQ. The CDR3 spells CASSSTSGRVIEQYF. The CDR3 DNA sequence: TGTGCCAGCAGCTCAACTAGCGGGAGGGTGATCGAGCAGTACTTC.

In this sample, this clone turned up a few times. The chain couples TRBV11-2 to TRBJ2-7, with no clear D. The V gene's germline CDR1 is SGHAT and CDR2 FQNNGV. V was cut by 8 bases and J by 0 bases, with 2 bases left in between. CDR3 length equals 10 residues. Here the CDR3 reads CASGSYEQYF. CDR3 bases: TGTGCCAGCGGCTCCTACGAGCAGTACTTC.

The rearrangement uses TRBV10-3 and TRBJ2-7, with D possibly matching TRBD2 (6 bases). The CDR3 has 14 residues. Trimming cost V 7 bases and J 1 base, with 14 bases left between them. Per the germline V gene, CDR1 is ENHRY and CDR2 is SYGVKD. The CDR3 here is CAITPGTASYEQYF. DNA of the CDR3: TGTGCCATCACCCCCGGGACTGCGTCCTACGAGCAGTACTTC.

The chain joins TRBV29-1 to TRBJ1-1, with D maybe TRBD1 (6 bases). CDR3 length: 13 amino acids. From germline, CDR1 is SQVTM and CDR2 ANQGSEA. V dropped 6 bases and J dropped 6 bases, with 17 bases sitting between them. CDR3 DNA: TGCAGCGTCCCCGCACAGGGATGGCCTGAAGCTTTCTTT. Protein product: CSVPAQGWPEAFF.

This clone was seen only once. The chain is built from TRBV13 and TRBJ2-7; no clear D gene. The V end was cut by 5 bases, the J end by 0 bases, with 11 bases between. The CDR3 has 14 amino acids. In germline, CDR1 is PRHDT, CDR2 FYEKMQ (reference sequence). The CDR3 loop reads CASSIDTVSYEQYF. CDR3 nucleotides: TGTGCCAGCAGCATCGACACAGTCTCCTACGAGCAGTACTTC.

This sequence joins TRBV5-4 and TRBJ1-1, with 7 bases identical to TRBD1. CDR3 length equals 14 residues. V trimming: 4 bases; J trimming: 1 base; junction bases outside the gene matches: 4. Per germline, CDR1 SGHNT and CDR2 YYREEE (reference sequence). Here the CDR3 DNA reads TGTGCCAGCAGCGCAGGACAGGAGAACACTGAAGCTTTCTTT. It encodes CASSAGQENTEAFF.

V usage is TRBV6-1 and J usage is TRBJ2-1, with D possibly matching TRBD1 (6 bases). Per germline, CDR1 MNHNS and CDR2 SASEGT. The CDR3 covers 15 residues. With 2 bases removed from V and 5 bases from J, the gap between germline ends came to 13 bases. As DNA, the CDR3 is TGTGCCAGCAGTGAATACCGGGACAAAGACAATGAGCAGTTCTTC. Protein sequence: CASSEYRDKDNEQFF.

The table lists this clone with a count of one. The sample holds other DNA sequences that translate to the same CDR3. The chain combines TRBV9 with TRBJ2-1; weak D call: TRBD2 (7 bases). CDR1 is SGDLS and CDR2 is YYNGEE in the germline V gene. The V end was cut by 0 bases, the J end by 4 bases, with 11 bases between. The CDR3 loop spans 15 amino acids. CDR3 in DNA: TGTGCCAGCAGCGTAGGGGCGGGGGCTTACAATGAGCAGTTCTTC. Protein sequence: CASSVGAGAYNEQFF.

V usage is TRBV3-1 (or the pseudogene TRBV3-2) and J usage is TRBJ2-1; 11 nucleotides align to TRBD2. The V and J ends lost 5 bases and 5 bases, in that order; junction bases with no gene match: 8. Germline assignment: CDR1 LGHDT and CDR2 YNNKEL (reference sequence). The CDR3 is 16 residues long. CDR3 sequence (DNA): TGTGCCAGCAGCGTTTGGTTAGCGGGAGGGCACAATGAGCAGTTCTTC. Translation: CASSVWLAGGHNEQFF.